Below, 11 T cell receptor beta chains from the same sample are listed, as sequenced in a study of T cell responses to AZD1222 COVID-19 vaccine. TCRdb's copy holds only in-frame clones and misses some; the assay was immunoSEQ multiplex PCR. In the table there are about 150,000 clones, 90% of which are singletons. Material: peripheral blood, obtained on day 0 of AZD1222 vaccination. The receptors come from an adult in good health.

The chain recombines TRBV7-8 with TRBJ1-5; D unresolved. Trimming shortened V by 2 bases and J by 3 bases, and 11 bases separated the two germline ends. The CDR3 length is 15 residues. From germline, CDR1 is SGHVS and CDR2 FQNEAQ. CDR3 nucleotide sequence: TGTGCCAGCAGCTTAACTTTGGACCTCAATCAGCCCCAGCATTTT. Its translation: CASSLTLDLNQPQHF.

This clone was observed a single time. The chain joins TRBV7-2 to TRBJ1-5; D is unresolved. This CDR3 is built from 15 residues. The germline gives CDR1 SGHTA, CDR2 FQGNSA. The ends were cut back, 1 base at V and 3 bases at J, with 10 bases in the middle. The CDR3 spells CASSLVLSPNQPQHF. The CDR3, as DNA: TGTGCCAGCAGCTTAGTCCTTTCTCCCAATCAGCCCCAGCATTTT.

This chain links TRBV27 with TRBJ2-1, with D possibly TRBD2 on 6 matching bases. V lost 2 bases and J 5 bases, leaving 10 bases between the germline ends. Germline CDR1 and CDR2: MNHEY and SMNVEV (reference sequence). The CDR3 contains 14 residues. This CDR3 reads CASSLNGRDNEQFF. In DNA form, the CDR3 reads TGTGCCAGCAGTTTAAACGGGAGAGACAATGAGCAGTTCTTC.

A few counts support this clone. The rearrangement uses TRBV15 and TRBJ1-2; unclear D gene. Between the trimmed V and J ends, which lost 7 bases and 7 bases, there was a span of 19 bases. From germline, CDR1 is LNHNV and CDR2 YYDKDF (reference sequence). The CDR3 runs to 14 residues. In DNA, the CDR3 is TGTGCCACCAACCCCAATGGACTAAGGGTTGGCTACACCTTC. It translates to CATNPNGLRVGYTF.

The V gene is TRBV24-1, the J gene TRBJ1-5, with TRBD1 matching 8 bases. V was clipped by 7 bases and J by 5 bases; unmatched bases: 6. Germline CDR1 is KGHDR and CDR2 is SFDVKD. CDR3 length: 14 amino acids. The CDR3 reads CATSATGVDQPQHF. CDR3 nucleotide sequence: TGTGCCACCAGCGCGACAGGGGTGGATCAGCCCCAGCATTTT.

This chain's CDR3 is CATSDLRPSGETQYF. The CDR3 coding sequence is TGTGCCACCAGTGATTTAAGGCCTAGCGGGGAGACCCAGTACTTC. This chain joins TRBV24-1 and TRBJ2-5; 8 positions agree with TRBD2. This CDR3 is 15 amino acids long. J lost 5 bases, V lost 1 base, and 5 bases had no gene match. CDR1 KGHDR and CDR2 SFDVKD come from the germline V gene.

This clone was detected only once. This chain links TRBV7-9 with TRBJ2-5, with D tentatively TRBD1 (6 bases). From germline, CDR1 is SEHNR and CDR2 FQNEAQ (reference sequence). Trimming stripped 7 bases from V and 3 bases from J, with 18 bases between. The CDR3 is 15 amino acids. CDR3: CASTSTGWVEETQYF. DNA for the CDR3: TGTGCCAGCACCTCAACAGGGTGGGTGGAAGAGACCCAGTACTTC.

The chain combines TRBV5-1 with TRBJ1-5; 9 bases are shared with TRBD1. Germline CDR1 and CDR2: SGHRS and YFSETQ. J was trimmed by 3 bases and V by 3 bases; bases with no gene match: 4. The CDR3 length is 15 residues. This CDR3 reads CASSSGTGNNQPQHF. The DNA of the CDR3 is TGCGCCAGCAGCTCAGGGACAGGGAACAATCAGCCCCAGCATTTT.

CDR3 protein: CSVEDRVAGGSYNEQFF. In DNA form, the CDR3 reads TGCAGCGTTGAAGATCGGGTGGCGGGAGGCTCCTACAATGAGCAGTTCTTC. This sequence joins TRBV29-1 and TRBJ2-1; 8 positions agree with TRBD2. V was pared by 0 bases and J by 0 bases, with 7 bases of the junction left unmatched. This CDR3 has 17 residues. Looked up from germline, CDR1 is SQVTM and CDR2 is ANQGSEA.

The rearrangement joins TRBV7-2 to TRBJ1-1; the D is unclear. Germline V gives CDR1 SGHTA, CDR2 FQGNSA. The CDR3 has 14 amino acids. Trimming removed 1 base at V and 0 bases at J, with 6 bases between. CDR3 in amino acids: CASSLGVVNTEAFF. For the CDR3, the DNA is TGTGCCAGCAGCTTAGGGGTAGTGAACACTGAAGCTTTCTTT.

The chain links TRBV14 to TRBJ2-7; 7 bases are shared with TRBD1. V lost 3 bases to trimming and J lost 0 bases; unmatched junction nucleotides: 5. In germline, CDR1 is SGHDN, CDR2 FVKESK. This CDR3 is 15 amino acids long. The CDR3 DNA reads as TGTGCCAGCAGCCAGCTTGAGGGGGCCTCCTACGAGCAGTACTTC. Amino acids: CASSQLEGASYEQYF.